This entry concerns a single T cell receptor beta chain. Its target is unknown. This CDR3 has 14 residues. In germline, CDR1 is SGHRS, CDR2 YFSETQ. V dropped 0 bases and J dropped 3 bases, with 8 bases sitting between them. Of the isolated RNA, all was reverse transcribed, and so the sequenced material was expressed TCRB transcripts. Repertoires were generated with immunoSEQ multiplex PCR, while TCRdb's copy carries only in-frame clones and drops some. The sample gives around 300,000 clones, approximately 8.1% of which show up once; approximately 0.99% is in the top ten. The data derive from a study of beta chain features in type 1 diabetes. Notes on the study in general: The naive, central memory and Treg TCRB repertoires of patients appeared to be more similar to one another than those of healthy donors. Fewer insertions but more deletions were seen at VDJ junctions in type 1 diabetes patients.

This clonotype was obtained from a woman younger than 35 in good health. The chain joins TRBV5-1 to TRBJ2-3, with D possibly being TRBD1 (5 bases). The sequencing input was central memory CD4+ T cells from blood. The CDR3 here is CASSLGQQTDTQYF. CDR3 nucleotide sequence: TGCGCCAGCAGCTTGGGACAGCAAACAGATACGCAGTATTTT.